This T cell receptor (beta chain) emerged from a study of radiation and T cells in renal cell carcinoma. Study-wide results and caveats: In blood, top tumor clones expanded by 2 weeks, shrinking by 4.

On this clone: As yet, its antigen is unknown.

This CDR3 spans 11 amino acids. V shed 1 base and J shed 6 bases, with 7 bases lying between them. The germline CDR1 and CDR2 sequences are DFQATT and SNEGSKA (reference sequence). Time point reported: baseline pretreatment blood. This sample's treatment: 15 Gy SBRT to primary tumor, nephrectomy 4 weeks later. Measured with immunoSEQ multiplex PCR; TCRdb has only the in-frame clones, and not every one. The table lists about 140,000 clones, less than 85% of them singletons. The clonotype comes from a woman aged 45 to 65 with renal cell carcinoma. The V call is TRBV20-1, the J call TRBJ2-7; D is undetermined. This material consisted of blood, taken from a patient whose treatment included radiotherapy and nephrectomy. As DNA, the CDR3 is TGCAGTGCTAGAGGTCCTTCCGAGCAGTACTTC. Translated, it gives CSARGPSEQYF.